The 27 T cell receptor beta chains presented below share a single source sample, sequenced in a study of blood T cell repertoires in COVID-19 (dated by TCRdb to 2019 to 2021). The library came from the immunoSEQ multiplex PCR assay. TCRdb retrieved this table from immuneACCESS and kept in-frame rearrangements only. Not all clones are present; in checked studies, unresolved V genes account for under half, and no reason is known for the remainder. The table for this sample lists about 240,000 clones; roughly 86% of them were counted only once. The top ten clonotypes cover under 9% of the sample. The sample was peripheral blood. The receptors were sampled from a woman between 70 and 85 years old with active or convalescent COVID-19.

This clone was counted once. The chain combines TRBV11-2 with TRBJ2-7; possible D gene TRBD2, 6 bases. Germline V gives CDR1 SGHAT, CDR2 FQNNGV. This CDR3 is built from 16 residues. Deletions cut 5 bases from V and 3 bases from J, with 20 bases between. CDR3 in amino acids: CASSPLGGRLFYEQYF. DNA of the CDR3: TGTGCCAGCAGCCCCCTGGGGGGTCGTCTGTTCTACGAGCAGTACTTC.

V gene TRBV7-8 combines with J gene TRBJ1-1, with D possibly TRBD1 on 5 matching bases. From germline, CDR1 is SGHVS and CDR2 FQNEAQ. Trimming stripped 4 bases from V and 8 bases from J, with 11 bases between. The CDR3 consists of 12 residues. CDR3 sequence (DNA): TGTGCCAGCAGCTCTCTTCAGGGAGAAGCTTTCTTT. Residues: CASSSLQGEAFF.

The chain joins TRBV19 to TRBJ1-5, with TRBD1 identical over 11 bases. Germline lookup yields CDR1 LNHDA and CDR2 SQIVND (reference sequence). The CDR3 runs 15 residues. J lost 2 bases, V lost 7 bases, and 4 bases had no gene match. The CDR3 loop reads CASNGQGAGNQPQHF. In DNA form, the CDR3 reads TGTGCCAGTAATGGACAGGGGGCCGGCAATCAGCCCCAGCATTTT.

The genes are TRBV7-9 and TRBJ2-3, with D perhaps TRBD1 (6 bases). There are 15 residues in the CDR3. V was trimmed by 7 bases and J by 3 bases, leaving 17 bases between them. Germline V gene data show CDR1 as SEHNR and CDR2 as FQNEAQ (reference sequence). The CDR3 DNA reads TGTGCCAGCATCAAACAGGGCAAGGAGACAGATACGCAGTATTTT. Its protein product is CASIKQGKETDTQYF.

The V gene is TRBV5-1, the J gene TRBJ2-5; TRBD2 matches at 8 bases. Trimming took 3 bases from V and 2 from J; bases not matched to a gene: 3. Germline V gene lookup returns CDR1 SGHRS and CDR2 YFSETQ. This CDR3 spans 14 amino acids. The CDR3 region has the DNA TGCGCCAGCAGCTACGGGGGGGAGCAAGAGACCCAGTACTTC. This encodes CASSYGGEQETQYF.

V gene TRBV6-6 combines with J gene TRBJ1-6; TRBD1 might be the D (6 bases). Germline assignment: CDR1 MNHNY and CDR2 SVGAGI (reference sequence). The CDR3 totals 14 residues. Trimming cost V 8 bases and J 10 bases, with 18 bases left between them. The CDR3 sequence is CASRTGPATSPLHF. The CDR3 nucleotides read TGTGCCAGCCGAACAGGGCCCGCGACCTCACCCCTCCACTTT.

The rearrangement uses TRBV28 and TRBJ2-7; D remains ambiguous. CDR3 length: 11 residues. V lost 5 bases to trimming and J lost 5 bases, with 7 bases between them. Germline-derived CDR1 and CDR2 are MDHEN and SYDVKM. This CDR3 is CASSDSDEQYF. The CDR3 DNA reads as TGTGCCAGCAGTGATTCAGACGAGCAGTACTTC.

V gene TRBV5-1 combines with J gene TRBJ2-7; D is perhaps TRBD2 (5 bases). Trimming removed 5 bases at V and 3 bases at J, with 15 bases between. CDR1 and CDR2 from the germline V gene are SGHRS and YFSETQ. This CDR3 has 14 amino acids. CDR3 sequence: CASRPSSGNYEQYF. For the CDR3, the DNA is TGCGCCAGCAGACCCTCTTCGGGGAACTACGAGCAGTACTTC.

This chain joins TRBV4-3 and TRBJ1-3; the D is unclear. The length of the CDR3 is 13 residues. The V gene lost 4 bases and the J gene lost 7 bases, with 11 bases spanning the gap. Germline V gene lookup returns CDR1 LGHNA and CDR2 YSLEER. CDR3 sequence (DNA): TGCGCCAGCAGCCCTTTCCCCGGGAACACCATATATTTT. This encodes CASSPFPGNTIYF.

The chain has TRBV29-1 and TRBJ1-2, with 8 nucleotides matching TRBD1. This CDR3 is 13 amino acids long. CDR1 and CDR2 from the germline V gene are SQVTM and ANQGSEA. Trimming removed 2 bases from V and 8 bases from J; junction bases left unmatched: 7. CDR3: CSVEKARGLGYTF. CDR3 in DNA: TGCAGCGTTGAAAAGGCCAGGGGGCTCGGCTACACCTTC.

Here the CDR3 reads CASSPPGRTMNTEAFF. CDR3 DNA: TGTGCCAGCAGCCCCCCGGGACGGACTATGAACACTGAAGCTTTCTTT. The chain carries TRBV3-1 (or the pseudogene TRBV3-2) and TRBJ1-1, with a weak D call TRBD1 (5 bases). CDR1 is LGHDT and CDR2 is YNNKEL in the germline V gene (reference sequence). Trimming took off 4 bases at V and 0 bases at J, with 15 bases between the two ends. The CDR3 has 16 amino acids.

The chain combines TRBV3-1 (or the pseudogene TRBV3-2) with TRBJ1-4; 7 bases are a match to TRBD1. Germline assignment: CDR1 LGHDT and CDR2 YNNKEL (reference sequence). The CDR3 is 15 residues long. V shed 4 bases, J shed 3 bases, and the junction held 5 bases outside the gene matches. In DNA, the CDR3 is TGTGCCAGCAGCCCTACCGGGACAGCTAATGAAAAACTGTTTTTT. This encodes CASSPTGTANEKLFF.

The chain couples TRBV11-3 to TRBJ2-2, with a weak D call TRBD2 (5 bases). Germline assignment: CDR1 SGHNT and CDR2 YENEEA. CDR3 size: 15 residues. Trimming left V 1 base short and J 0 bases short, with 6 bases between. The CDR3 DNA follows: TGTGCCAGCAGCTTAGCCGGGGCGAACACCGGGGAGCTGTTTTTT. Amino acid sequence: CASSLAGANTGELFF.

The genes are TRBV5-1 and TRBJ1-1; D gene unclear. With 3 bases removed from V and 9 bases from J, the gap between germline ends came to 12 bases. The CDR3 extends over 12 amino acids. Germline CDR1 is SGHRS and CDR2 is YFSETQ. The CDR3 coding sequence is TGCGCCAGCAGCTCCTCCGGGAACCAAGCTTTCTTT. It encodes CASSSSGNQAFF.

V gene TRBV5-8 combines with J gene TRBJ2-1; the D gene is possibly TRBD1 (5 bases). V lost 7 bases and J lost 5, with 19 bases in between. The CDR3 is 15 residues long. Germline CDR1 reads SGHTS; CDR2 reads YDEGEE. The CDR3 is CASEPYIGRDNEQFF. The CDR3 bases are TGTGCCAGCGAACCCTACATTGGCAGGGACAATGAGCAGTTCTTC.

This chain connects TRBV23-1 to TRBJ2-1, with 10 bases identical to TRBD1. TRBV23-1 falls under the ORF class, with uncertain function. There are 16 residues in the CDR3. J lost 5 bases, V lost 7 bases, and 11 bases had no gene match. In nucleotides, the CDR3 is TGCGCCAGCACCGACAGGGGGCGTACACGGCACAATGAGCAGTTCTTC. It encodes CASTDRGRTRHNEQFF.

The chain is built from TRBV7-6 and TRBJ2-5, with D maybe TRBD1 (6 bases). CDR1 and CDR2 (germline): SGHVS, FNYEAQ. The length of the CDR3 is 15 residues. V was pared by 2 bases and J by 4 bases, with 14 bases between. CDR3 loop: CASSLNYRERETQYF. CDR3 DNA sequence: TGTGCCAGCAGCTTAAACTACAGGGAACGAGAGACCCAGTACTTC.

The CDR3 loop reads CASSLLIPGLAGSGELFF. The CDR3 DNA sequence: TGTGCCAGCAGTCTACTTATCCCGGGACTAGCGGGGTCCGGGGAGCTGTTTTTT. The V gene is TRBV6-2 or TRBV6-3, the J gene TRBJ2-2; 13 nucleotides agree with TRBD2. Germline assignment: CDR1 MNHEY and CDR2 SVGEGT. The CDR3 spans 18 residues. V lost 5 bases, J lost 6 bases, and 12 bases stayed unmatched.

The V call is TRBV15, the J call TRBJ1-4; tentatively, D is TRBD1 (6 bases). CDR1 and CDR2 from the germline V gene are LNHNV and YYDKDF (reference sequence). The V end lost 0 bases, the J end lost 6 bases, and 11 bases lay between the germline ends. The CDR3 is made up of 15 amino acids. CDR3 in amino acids: CATSRDKAGDEKLFF. CDR3 nucleotides: TGTGCCACCAGCAGAGATAAGGCAGGGGATGAAAAACTGTTTTTT.

The chain carries TRBV7-6 and TRBJ1-5, with 9 bases lining up with TRBD1. There are 17 residues in the CDR3. Germline V gene lookup returns CDR1 SGHVS and CDR2 FNYEAQ. V shed 3 bases and J 1 base; nucleotides not matched to a gene: 7. The CDR3 here is CASSLGQGRLSNQPQHF. Written as DNA, the CDR3 is TGTGCCAGCAGCTTGGGACAGGGAAGATTAAGCAATCAGCCCCAGCATTTT.

This clone occurred once. The rearrangement uses TRBV4-3 and TRBJ2-2; the match to TRBD1 covers 7 bases. There are 16 residues in the CDR3. The V gene end was trimmed by 2 bases and the J gene end by 2 bases; junction bases not matched to a gene: 5. Per germline, CDR1 LGHNA and CDR2 YSLEER. For the CDR3, the DNA is TGCGCCAGCAGCCAAATAGGGACAGTAAACACCGGGGAGCTGTTTTTT. Amino acids: CASSQIGTVNTGELFF.

In nucleotides, the CDR3 is TGTGCCAGTAGTTTCCAAATGAACACTGAAGCTTTCTTT. Its translation: CASSFQMNTEAFF. The V and J genes are TRBV19 and TRBJ1-1, with unresolved D. CDR1 is LNHDA and CDR2 is SQIVND in the germline V gene (reference sequence). The V end lost 5 bases, the J end lost 0 bases, and 7 bases lay between the germline ends. This CDR3 is built from 13 residues.

The chain uses TRBV6-5 and TRBJ1-1; D gene uncertain. Per germline, CDR1 MNHEY and CDR2 SVGAGI. The CDR3 loop spans 14 amino acids. V dropped 5 bases and J dropped 6 bases, with 16 bases sitting between them. This CDR3 reads CASSPSSGVSEAFF. The CDR3 DNA reads TGTGCCAGCAGTCCTTCATCGGGTGTCTCTGAAGCTTTCTTT.

As for this clone: This same CDR3 is encoded by further DNA sequences in the sample. V and J are TRBV11-2 and TRBJ1-2, with TRBD1 matching over 7 bases. Trimming took 4 bases from V and 5 from J; bases not matched to a gene: 7. Germline V gene data show CDR1 as SGHAT and CDR2 as FQNNGV. CDR3 length equals 14 residues. The CDR3 DNA follows: TGTGCCAGCAGCTCCGGGACAGCAAATTATGGCTACACCTTC. This codes for CASSSGTANYGYTF.

In its sample, this clone was seen a few times. V usage is TRBV6-5 and J usage is TRBJ1-3; no clear D. CDR1 is MNHEY and CDR2 is SVGAGI in the germline V gene. The CDR3 spans 16 residues. The ends were cut back, 0 bases at V and 2 bases at J, with 11 bases in the middle. Here the CDR3 DNA reads TGTGCCAGCAGTTACTCGAGAGTCCCACCTGGAAACACCATATATTTT. Protein product: CASSYSRVPPGNTIYF.

The sample holds one count of this clone. The CDR3 loop is CASSQRTSGGADTQYF. CDR3 in DNA: TGTGCCAGCAGCCAACGTACTAGCGGGGGGGCAGATACGCAGTATTTT. The genes are TRBV3-1 (or the pseudogene TRBV3-2) and TRBJ2-3; TRBD2 matches at 13 bases. CDR1 and CDR2 (germline): LGHDT, YNNKEL (reference sequence). The CDR3 loop spans 16 amino acids. Germline trimming cut 2 bases from V and 4 bases from J; bases unmatched to any gene: 3.

The V gene is TRBV6-2 or TRBV6-3, the J gene TRBJ2-7, with unresolved D. Looked up from germline, CDR1 is MNHEY and CDR2 is SVGEGT. This CDR3 is built from 13 residues. Trimming shortened V by 5 bases and J by 7 bases, and 15 bases separated the two germline ends. The CDR3 loop reads CASSSETRYEQYF. For the CDR3, the DNA is TGTGCCAGCAGTAGTGAGACAAGGTATGAGCAGTACTTC.